The 20 T cell receptor beta chains in this list originate from one sample, sequenced in a study of T cell repertoires and HLA-DP antigens. Method: immunoSEQ multiplex PCR; TCRdb's copy keeps in-frame clones and lacks some. Here the sample spans around 100,000 clones, about 91% being singletons. Their cognate antigens are unknown. The sequenced material came from CD4+ T cells from PBMCs. These receptors originate from a woman under 30 in good health and CMV-seronegative.

The rearrangement uses TRBV30 and TRBJ2-1; D gene ambiguous. CDR1 is GTSNPN, CDR2 SVGIG, per germline (reference sequence). The CDR3 totals 13 residues. Deletions cut 1 base from V and 6 bases from J, with 10 bases between. The CDR3 is CAWSETLSNEQFF. The CDR3 DNA sequence: TGTGCCTGGAGTGAGACCCTAAGCAATGAGCAGTTCTTC. Full variable domain (remainder filled in from reference TRBV30 and TRBJ2-1): SQTIHQWPATLVQPVGSPLSLECTVEGTSNPNLYWYRQAAGRGLQLLFYSVGIGQISSEVPQNLSASRPQDRQFILSSKKLLLSDSGFYLCAWSETLSNEQFFGPGTRLTVL.

A few counts support this clone. The chain couples TRBV28 to TRBJ1-1; 7 bases line up with TRBD1. Germline assignment: CDR1 MDHEN and CDR2 SYDVKM. Trimming cost V 5 bases and J 10 bases; bases outside gene matches: 13. This CDR3 has 14 residues. The CDR3 DNA reads TGTGCCAGCAGTCTTTCGGACAGGAGGATACGAGCTTTCTTT. Its protein product is CASSLSDRRIRAFF.

This chain connects TRBV5-6 to TRBJ1-5; D remains ambiguous. V lost 5 bases and J 2 bases, leaving 17 bases between the germline ends. CDR1 and CDR2 (germline): SGHDT, YYEEEE. The CDR3 runs 16 residues. The CDR3 sequence is CASSPWGSWGNQPQHF. CDR3 DNA: TGTGCCAGCAGTCCGTGGGGATCGTGGGGCAATCAGCCCCAGCATTTT.

The V call is TRBV5-8, the J call TRBJ2-1; maybe TRBD2 (6 bases). CDR1 SGHTS and CDR2 YDEGEE come from the germline V gene. V was clipped by 4 bases and J by 0 bases, with 14 bases between them. CDR3 length equals 16 residues. Here the CDR3 reads CASSRGGMDSYNEQFF. The CDR3 DNA follows: TGTGCCAGCAGCCGTGGGGGGATGGACTCCTACAATGAGCAGTTCTTC.

This clone occurred once. The V call is TRBV27, the J call TRBJ1-4; D unclear. Between the trimmed V and J ends, which lost 1 base and 7 bases, there was a span of 19 bases. From germline, CDR1 is MNHEY and CDR2 SMNVEV (reference sequence). The CDR3 loop spans 17 amino acids. The CDR3 region is CASSLFYRGPSLEKLFF. In nucleotides, the CDR3 is TGTGCCAGCAGTTTATTTTATCGAGGGCCGTCACTTGAAAAACTGTTTTTT. The whole variable domain, filled in from reference TRBV27 and TRBJ1-4, reads EAQVTQNPRYLITVTGKKLTVTCSQNMNHEYMSWYRQDPGLGLRQIYYSMNVEVTDKGDVPEGYKVSRKEKRNFPLILESPSPNQTSLYFCASSLFYRGPSLEKLFFGSGTQLSVL.

The chain is built from TRBV6-1 and TRBJ1-2; possibly TRBD1 for D (5 bases). Per germline, CDR1 MNHNS and CDR2 SASEGT. This CDR3 has 13 residues. Trimming took 2 bases from V and 8 from J, leaving 12 bases between them. DNA for the CDR3: TGTGCCAGCAGTGAAAGGTGGGGGGAAGGCTACACCTTC. It codes for CASSERWGEGYTF.

The chain has TRBV5-1 and TRBJ1-3; maybe TRBD1 (5 bases). The germline V gene encodes CDR1 SGHRS and CDR2 YFSETQ. The CDR3 is 13 amino acids. V shed 5 bases and J shed 6 bases, with 12 bases lying between them. The CDR3 sequence: CASREGISNTIYF. CDR3 bases: TGCGCCAGCAGGGAGGGGATATCAAACACCATATATTTT. The variable domain in full, completed from reference TRBV5-1 and TRBJ1-3, reads KAGVTQTPRYLIKTRGQQVTLSCSPISGHRSVSWYQQTPGQGLQFLFEYFSETQRNKGNFPGRFSGRQFSNSRSEMNVSTLELGDSALYLCASREGISNTIYFGEGSWLTVV.

There are a few counts of this clone. The chain combines TRBV4-2 with TRBJ1-5; D is possibly TRBD1 (5 bases). The CDR3 has 12 residues. CDR1 is LGHNA, CDR2 YNFKEQ, per germline. Trimming left V 1 base short and J 11 bases short, with 9 bases between. CDR3 DNA: TGTGCCAGCAGCCAAGTCGGGGGGGCCCAGCATTTT. It translates to CASSQVGGAQHF.

The J gene is TRBJ1-2, the V gene TRBV19; D may be TRBD1 (5 bases). The CDR3 extends over 17 amino acids. The ends were cut back, 9 bases at V and 0 bases at J, with 23 bases in the middle. Germline CDR1 is LNHDA and CDR2 is SQIVND (reference sequence). This CDR3 reads CASHTLRGPYSNYGYTF. The CDR3 DNA reads TGTGCCAGCCACACTTTGCGGGGACCTTACTCTAACTATGGCTACACCTTC.

The V call is TRBV6-5, the J call TRBJ2-1; D gene unclear. The ends were cut back, 2 bases at V and 10 bases at J, with 9 bases in the middle. The length of the CDR3 is 12 residues. The germline V gene has CDR1 MNHEY and CDR2 SVGAGI. CDR3 region: CASSYETGEQFF. The DNA for the CDR3 is TGTGCCAGCAGTTACGAAACCGGGGAGCAGTTCTTC.

The rearrangement links TRBV5-1 to TRBJ2-6; TRBD1 aligns across 8 bases. CDR1 is SGHRS and CDR2 is YFSETQ in the germline V gene. V gave up 0 bases and J gave up 4 bases; unmatched junction bases: 3. The CDR3 sequence is 16 residues long. CDR3 bases: TGCGCCAGCAGCTTGGCAGGGGGCGCGGGGGCCAACGTCCTGACTTTC. Translation gives CASSLAGGAGANVLTF.

V and J are TRBV4-1 and TRBJ2-5, with 7 bases identical to TRBD1. CDR3 length equals 14 residues. CDR1 and CDR2 from the germline V gene are MGHRA and YSYEKL. V was pared by 3 bases and J by 5 bases, with 6 bases of the junction left unmatched. Here the CDR3 reads CASSQTGPAETQYF. The CDR3 coding sequence is TGCGCCAGCAGCCAGACAGGGCCGGCGGAGACCCAGTACTTC.

The genes are TRBV4-2 and TRBJ1-1, with D perhaps TRBD1 (5 bases). Trimming removed 3 bases at V and 5 bases at J, with 19 bases between. The CDR3 totals 16 residues. Germline V gene data show CDR1 as LGHNA and CDR2 as YNFKEQ. The CDR3 is CASSQAQGPLGTEAFF. Here the CDR3 DNA reads TGTGCCAGCAGCCAGGCCCAGGGTCCTTTGGGAACTGAAGCTTTCTTT.

This clone showed up just once. This chain connects TRBV2 to TRBJ2-7, with 7 bases matching TRBD2. Germline V gene data show CDR1 as SNHLY and CDR2 as FYNNEI. The V gene end was trimmed by 6 bases and the J gene end by 4 bases; junction bases not matched to a gene: 3. The CDR3 loop spans 12 amino acids. CDR3 protein: CASSLSGYEQYV. The CDR3 DNA is TGTGCCAGCAGCCTTAGCGGGTACGAGCAGTACGTC.

DNA for the CDR3: TGTGCCAGCAGCGTGGGCTGGGATCAAGAGACCCAGTACTTC. Its translation: CASSVGWDQETQYF. This chain joins TRBV9 and TRBJ2-5, with no clear D. The CDR3 is 14 amino acids. Germline values: CDR1 SGDLS, CDR2 YYNGEE. V dropped 2 bases and J dropped 2 bases, with 10 bases sitting between them.

This rearrangement joins TRBV4-2 to TRBJ2-5; D call uncertain. In germline, CDR1 is LGHNA, CDR2 YNFKEQ. The CDR3 is 14 amino acids. Trimming pared 0 bases from V and 5 bases from J, leaving 10 bases between. CDR3 sequence: CASSQDGESETQYF. The CDR3 coding sequence is TGTGCCAGCAGCCAAGATGGCGAGTCGGAGACCCAGTACTTC.

The J gene is TRBJ1-4, the V gene TRBV5-1; D gene unclear. Germline CDR1 and CDR2: SGHRS and YFSETQ. V lost 2 bases, J lost 3 bases, and 11 bases lay in between. The CDR3 spans 15 residues. The chain's CDR3 is CASSFSPRSNEKLFF. The CDR3 DNA follows: TGCGCCAGCAGCTTTTCCCCCCGCTCTAATGAAAAACTGTTTTTT.

Worth noting for this clone: The junction does not match germline at one end; this may be a read error. The chain combines TRBV7-7 with TRBJ2-3; 10 bases fit TRBD2. The length of the CDR3 is 12 residues. Germline loops: CDR1 SSHAT, CDR2 FNYEAQ (reference sequence). This CDR3 reads CASSLPSGRQYF. CDR3 coding DNA: TGTGCTAGCAGCCTACCTAGCGGGAGGCAGTATTTT. Together with reference TRBV7-7 and TRBJ2-3, the CDR3 gives the full variable domain: GAGVSQSPRYKVTKRGQDVTLRCDPISSHATLYWYQQALGQGPEFLTYFNYEAQPDKSGLPSDRFSAERPEGSISTLTIQRTEQRDSAMYRCASSLPSGRQYFGPGTRLTVL.

A single count supports this clone. V gene TRBV12-5 combines with J gene TRBJ2-7; D gene uncertain. The germline V and J ends were trimmed by 4 bases and 1 base, with 5 bases remaining between them. The CDR3 has 12 residues. The germline gives CDR1 LGHNT, CDR2 FRNRAP. CDR3 in amino acids: CASGSPSYEQYF. In DNA, the CDR3 is TGTGCTAGTGGTTCCCCATCCTACGAGCAGTACTTC.

The chain recombines TRBV6-6 with TRBJ1-4; TRBD1 matches at 7 bases. Unmatched junction bases numbered 12, after V lost 6 bases and J lost 8 bases. CDR1 and CDR2 from the germline V gene are MNHNY and SVGAGI (reference sequence). This CDR3 has 15 residues. The CDR3 is CASSRTGDTREKLFF. The DNA for the CDR3 is TGTGCCAGCAGCCGAACAGGGGATACTAGGGAAAAACTGTTTTTT.